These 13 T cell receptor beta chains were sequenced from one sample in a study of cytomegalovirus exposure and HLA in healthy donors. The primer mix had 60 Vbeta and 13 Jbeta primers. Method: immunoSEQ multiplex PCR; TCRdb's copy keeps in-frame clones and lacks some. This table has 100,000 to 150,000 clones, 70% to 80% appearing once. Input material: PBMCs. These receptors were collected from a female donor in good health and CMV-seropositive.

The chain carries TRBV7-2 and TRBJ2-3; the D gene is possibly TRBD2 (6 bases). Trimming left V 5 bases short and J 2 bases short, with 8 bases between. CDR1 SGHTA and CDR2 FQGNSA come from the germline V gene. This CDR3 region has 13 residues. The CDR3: CASSPDYTDTQYF. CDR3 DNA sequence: TGTGCCAGCAGCCCGGACTACACAGATACGCAGTATTTT.

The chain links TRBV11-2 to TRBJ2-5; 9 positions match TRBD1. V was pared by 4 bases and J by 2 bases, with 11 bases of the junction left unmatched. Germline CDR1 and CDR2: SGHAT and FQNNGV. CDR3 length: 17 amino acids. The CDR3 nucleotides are TGTGCCAGCAGCTCAACCAAGAGGACAGGGGATCAAGAGACCCAGTACTTC. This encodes CASSSTKRTGDQETQYF.

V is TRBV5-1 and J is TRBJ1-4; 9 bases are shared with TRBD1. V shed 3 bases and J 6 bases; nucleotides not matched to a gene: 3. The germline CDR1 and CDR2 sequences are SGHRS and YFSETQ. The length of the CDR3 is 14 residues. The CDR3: CASSSGTGHEKLFF. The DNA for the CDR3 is TGCGCCAGCAGCTCCGGGACAGGGCATGAAAAACTGTTTTTT.

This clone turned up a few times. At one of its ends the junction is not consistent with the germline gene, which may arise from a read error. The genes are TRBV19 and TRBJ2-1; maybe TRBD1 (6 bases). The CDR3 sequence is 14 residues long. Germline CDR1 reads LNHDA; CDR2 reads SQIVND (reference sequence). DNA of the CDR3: TGTGCCAGTAATATACAGGGCTTCGCCAATGAGCAGTTCTTC. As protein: CASNIQGFANEQFF.

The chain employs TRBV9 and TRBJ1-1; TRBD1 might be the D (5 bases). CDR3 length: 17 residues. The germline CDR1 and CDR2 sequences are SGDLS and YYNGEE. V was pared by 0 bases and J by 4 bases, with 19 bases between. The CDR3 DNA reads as TGTGCCAGCAGCGTAGGTTGGGGATTGGGGGGGACCACTGAAGCTTTCTTT. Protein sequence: CASSVGWGLGGTTEAFF.

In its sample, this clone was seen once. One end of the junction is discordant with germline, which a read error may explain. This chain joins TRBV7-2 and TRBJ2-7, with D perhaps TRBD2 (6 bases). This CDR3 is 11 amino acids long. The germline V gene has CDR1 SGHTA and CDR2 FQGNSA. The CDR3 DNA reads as TGTGCCAGCGGGGGGTGGGCCGCTATCGTATTC. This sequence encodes CASGGWAAIVF. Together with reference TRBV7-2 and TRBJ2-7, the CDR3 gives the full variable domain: GAGVSQSPSNKVTEKGKDVELRCDPISGHTALYWYRQSLGQGLEFLIYFQGNSAPDKSGLPSDRFSAERTGGSVSTLTIQRTQQEDSAVYLCASGGWAAIVFGPGTRLTVT.

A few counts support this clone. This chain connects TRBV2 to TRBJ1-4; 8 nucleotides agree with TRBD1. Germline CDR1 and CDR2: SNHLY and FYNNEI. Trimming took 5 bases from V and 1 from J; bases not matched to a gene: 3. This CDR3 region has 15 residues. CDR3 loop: CASSRDRGTNEKLFF. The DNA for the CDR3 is TGTGCCAGCAGTAGAGACAGGGGAACTAATGAAAAACTGTTTTTT.

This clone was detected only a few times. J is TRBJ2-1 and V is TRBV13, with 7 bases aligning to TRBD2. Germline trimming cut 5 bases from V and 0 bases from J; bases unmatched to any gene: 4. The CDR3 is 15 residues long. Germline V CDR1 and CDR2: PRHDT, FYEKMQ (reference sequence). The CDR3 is CASSARTSSYNEQFF. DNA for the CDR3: TGTGCCAGCAGCGCCCGGACTAGCTCCTACAATGAGCAGTTCTTC. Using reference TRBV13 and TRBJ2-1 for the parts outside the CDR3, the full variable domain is AAGVIQSPRHLIKEKRETATLKCYPIPRHDTVYWYQQGPGQDPQFLISFYEKMQSDKGSIPDRFSAQQFSDYHSELNMSSLELGDSALYFCASSARTSSYNEQFFGPGTRLTVL.

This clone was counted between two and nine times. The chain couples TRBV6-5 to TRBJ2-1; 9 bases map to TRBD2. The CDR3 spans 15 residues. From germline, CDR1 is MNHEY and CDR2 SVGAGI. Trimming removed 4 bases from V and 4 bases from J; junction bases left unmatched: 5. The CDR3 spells CASSLTSGLYNEQFF. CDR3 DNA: TGTGCCAGCAGTTTAACTAGCGGGTTATACAATGAGCAGTTCTTC.

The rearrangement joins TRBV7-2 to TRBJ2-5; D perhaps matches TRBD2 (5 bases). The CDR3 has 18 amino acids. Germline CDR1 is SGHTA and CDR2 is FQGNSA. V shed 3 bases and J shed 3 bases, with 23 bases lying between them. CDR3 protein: CASSFPPRRREGKETQYF. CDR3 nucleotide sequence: TGTGCCAGCAGCTTTCCCCCCCGTCGACGGGAAGGGAAAGAGACCCAGTACTTC. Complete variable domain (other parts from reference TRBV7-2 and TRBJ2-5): GAGVSQSPSNKVTEKGKDVELRCDPISGHTALYWYRQSLGQGLEFLIYFQGNSAPDKSGLPSDRFSAERTGGSVSTLTIQRTQQEDSAVYLCASSFPPRRREGKETQYFGPGTRLLVL.

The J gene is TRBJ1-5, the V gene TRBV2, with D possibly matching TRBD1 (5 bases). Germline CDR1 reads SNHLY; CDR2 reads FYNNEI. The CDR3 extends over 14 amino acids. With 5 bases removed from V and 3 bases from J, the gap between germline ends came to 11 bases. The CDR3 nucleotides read TGTGCCAGCAGTATGCAGGGCGTCAATCAGCCCCAGCATTTT. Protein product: CASSMQGVNQPQHF. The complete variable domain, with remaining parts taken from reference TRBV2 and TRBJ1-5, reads EPEVTQTPSHQVTQMGQEVILRCVPISNHLYFYWYRQILGQKVEFLVSFYNNEISEKSEIFDDQFSVERPDGSNFTLKIRSTKLEDSAMYFCASSMQGVNQPQHFGDGTRLSIL.

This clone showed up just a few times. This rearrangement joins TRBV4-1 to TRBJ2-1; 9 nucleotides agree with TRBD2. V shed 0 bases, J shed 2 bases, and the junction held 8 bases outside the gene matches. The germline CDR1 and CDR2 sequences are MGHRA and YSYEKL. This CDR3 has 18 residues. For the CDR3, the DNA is TGCGCCAGCAGCCAAGACGGAGCTGGACTAGCGACCTACAATGAGCAGTTCTTC. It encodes CASSQDGAGLATYNEQFF.

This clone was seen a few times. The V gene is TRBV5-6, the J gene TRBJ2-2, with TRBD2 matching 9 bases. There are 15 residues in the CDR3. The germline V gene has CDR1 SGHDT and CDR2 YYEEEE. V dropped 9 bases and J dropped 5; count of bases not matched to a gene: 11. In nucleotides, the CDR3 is TGTGCCACGGGGGCGCTAGCGGGACCTACCGGGGAGCTGTTTTTT. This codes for CATGALAGPTGELFF.